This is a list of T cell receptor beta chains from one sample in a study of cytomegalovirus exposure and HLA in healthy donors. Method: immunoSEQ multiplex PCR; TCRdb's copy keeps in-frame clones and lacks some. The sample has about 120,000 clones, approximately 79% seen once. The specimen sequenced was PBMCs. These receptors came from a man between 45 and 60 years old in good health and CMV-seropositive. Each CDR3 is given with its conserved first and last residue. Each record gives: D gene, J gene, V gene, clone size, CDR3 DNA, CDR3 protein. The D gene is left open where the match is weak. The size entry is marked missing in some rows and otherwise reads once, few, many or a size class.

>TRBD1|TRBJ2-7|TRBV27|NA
TGTGCCTCTTGGGACCCCAGGGGGCCTTCCTACGAGCAGTACTTC
CASWDPRGPSYEQYF
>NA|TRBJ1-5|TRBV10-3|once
TGTGCCATCAGTGAGATCGGTAGCAATCAGCCCCAGCATTTT
CAISEIGSNQPQHF
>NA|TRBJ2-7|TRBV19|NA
TGTGCCAGTAGTATGGACGGGGAATCCTACGAGCAGTACTTC
CASSMDGESYEQYF
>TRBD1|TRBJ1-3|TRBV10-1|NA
TGCGCCAGCGGAGACGGACAGGCCCCTGGAAACACCATATATTTT
CASGDGQAPGNTIYF
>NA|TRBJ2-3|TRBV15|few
TGTGCCACCAGCGAGGGGGCGGGGTACACAGATACGCAGTATTTT
CATSEGAGYTDTQYF
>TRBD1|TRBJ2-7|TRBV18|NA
TGTGCCAGCTCACCATCGACAGGGAGACGCTACGAGCAGTACTTC
CASSPSTGRRYEQYF
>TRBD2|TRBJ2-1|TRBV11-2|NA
TGTGCCAGCAGCTTTGGGCTAGCGGGAATCAATGAGCAGTTCTTC
CASSFGLAGINEQFF
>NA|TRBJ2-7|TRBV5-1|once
TGCGCCAGCAGCTTAGGGGGGGACTACGAGCAGTACTTC
CASSLGGDYEQYF
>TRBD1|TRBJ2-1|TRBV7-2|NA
TGTGCCAGCAGCCTGGGACAGGGGGCCTACAATGAGCAGTTCTTC
CASSLGQGAYNEQFF
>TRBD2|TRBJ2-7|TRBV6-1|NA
TGTGCCAGCAGCGAACCCTCGGGACTAGCGGGGGCCTATTTGAGGGAATACTTC
CASSEPSGLAGAYLREYF
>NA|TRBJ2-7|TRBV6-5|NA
TGTGCCAGCCGGCCTGAGGTCTTCCGCGAGCAGTACTTC
CASRPEVFREQYF
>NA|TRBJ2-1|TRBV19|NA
TGTGCCAGTAGCGCCGGGAGTTCCTACAATGAGCAGTTCTTC
CASSAGSSYNEQFF
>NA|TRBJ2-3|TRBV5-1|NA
TGCGCCAGCAGTAGTGAGACTCCAGATACGCAGTATTTT
CASSSETPDTQYF
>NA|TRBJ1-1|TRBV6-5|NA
TGTGCCAGCATCCGAACAGGGTACACTGAAGCTTTCTTT
CASIRTGYTEAFF
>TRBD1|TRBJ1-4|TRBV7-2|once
TGTGCCAGCAGCCAAAGGTGGCAGGGGGAAATTTCTAATGAAAAACTGTTTTTT
CASSQRWQGEISNEKLFF
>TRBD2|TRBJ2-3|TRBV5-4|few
TGTGCCAGCAGCTGGGCCCTGGGGCGGGAGAGCGGCACAGATACGCAGTATTTT
CASSWALGRESGTDTQYF
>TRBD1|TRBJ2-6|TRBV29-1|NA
TGCAGCGCGGGGGACAGGAGCTCTGGGGCCAACGTCCTGACTTTC
CSAGDRSSGANVLTF
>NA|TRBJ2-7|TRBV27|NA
TGTGCCAGCAGTTCATCCGAGGGGGCCTACGAGCAGTACTTC
CASSSSEGAYEQYF
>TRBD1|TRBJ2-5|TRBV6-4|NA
TGTGCCAGCAGCGCTTGGACAGGAGAGACCCAGTACTTC
CASSAWTGETQYF
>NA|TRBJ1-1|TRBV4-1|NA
TGCGCCAGCAGCCGAGACCTTTCGGAAGCTTTCTTT
CASSRDLSEAFF
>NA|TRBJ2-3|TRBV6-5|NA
TGTGCCAGCAGTTCCTTTACTAGCACAGATACGCAGTATTTT
CASSSFTSTDTQYF
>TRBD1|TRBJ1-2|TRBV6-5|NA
TGTGCCAGCAGTCCCACCGACAGGGAGGTCTATGGCTACACCTTC
CASSPTDREVYGYTF
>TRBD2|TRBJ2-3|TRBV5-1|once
TGCGCCAGCAGCTTGGTTGCGGGGGCAGATACGCAGTATTTT
CASSLVAGADTQYF
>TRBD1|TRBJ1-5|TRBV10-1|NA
TGCGCCAGCCAACAGGGGGCGAATCAGCCCCAGCATTTT
CASQQGANQPQHF
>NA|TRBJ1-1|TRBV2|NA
TGTGCCAGCACCCGTGTGACTGAAGCTTTCTTT
CASTRVTEAFF
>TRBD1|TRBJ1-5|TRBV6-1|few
TGTGCCAGCAGACCCGACAGGGGTTCGTTCCAGCCCCAGCATTTT
CASRPDRGSFQPQHF
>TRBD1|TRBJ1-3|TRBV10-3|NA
TGTGCCATCAGGGGACAGGGTTCAGAAACGGGTGGAAACACCATATATTTT
CAIRGQGSETGGNTIYF
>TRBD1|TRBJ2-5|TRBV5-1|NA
TGCGCCAGCAGCTTGGCCACAGGGGAAAAGACCCAGTACTTC
CASSLATGEKTQYF
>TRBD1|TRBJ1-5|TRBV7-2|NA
TGTGCCAGCAGCTTATTGGGACAGGGGAGACAGCCCCAGCATTTT
CASSLLGQGRQPQHF